The clone carrying this T cell receptor beta chain was seen a few times. The sample is drawn from a study of T-cell reconstitution after alpha-beta-depleted transplantation in children. Unique molecular identifiers were incorporated into the prepared TCRbeta library. TCRdb analysed the PCR reads with MiXCR anew, one entry per CDR3 protein. This table has some 340,000 distinct CDR3 sequences, approximately 10% appearing once. This receptor was identified in a human donor who donated a stem cell graft to a child with acute lymphoblastic leukemia. The sample consisted of PBMCs from the stem cell graft donor, taken from the stem cell graft.

The CDR3 sequence is CASSFGRAGNYEQYF. CDR3 nucleotides: TGTGCCAGCAGTTTTGGGCGGGCTGGGAACTACGAGCAGTACTTC. V usage is TRBV27 and J usage is TRBJ2-7, with TRBD2 as a possible D gene (5 bases). Germline lookup yields CDR1 MNHEY and CDR2 SMNVEV (reference sequence). V shed 3 bases and J shed 3 bases, with 15 bases lying between them. The CDR3 consists of 15 residues.